This T cell receptor beta chain was found in a study of blood T cell repertoires in COVID-19. Clones were read by immunoSEQ multiplex PCR, and TCRdb kept only the in-frame ones, dropping some. The profile covers some 74,000 clones, with roughly three quarters appearing a single time and about 12% taken by the ten largest. The CDR3 is 14 amino acids. Per the germline V gene, CDR1 is SGHTA and CDR2 is FQGTGA. V dropped 7 bases and J dropped 8; count of bases not matched to a gene: 11. The chain carries TRBV7-3 and TRBJ1-2; 9 positions match TRBD1. Sequenced sample: peripheral blood. This clonotype originated in a human donor in a cohort sampled during active COVID-19. CDR3 sequence: CASTVNRGREGYTF. The CDR3, as DNA: TGTGCCAGCACCGTTAACAGGGGGCGGGAGGGCTACACCTTC. The variable domain in full, completed from reference TRBV7-3 and TRBJ1-2, reads GAGVSQTPSNKVTEKGKYVELRCDPISGHTALYWYRQSLGQGPEFLIYFQGTGAADDSGLPNDRFFAVRPEGSVSTLKIQRTERGDSAVYLCASTVNRGREGYTFGSGTRLTVV.